The 26 T cell receptor beta chains in this list originate from one sample, sequenced in a study of radiotherapy plus CTLA-4 blockade in lung cancer. The data were produced by immunoSEQ multiplex PCR, yet TCRdb's version contains in-frame clones alone and is incomplete. The data contain about 39,000 clones, 75% to 80% of them singletons. The sequenced sample was peripheral blood, obtained from a patient treated with radiotherapy plus ipilimumab. The origin of the receptors is a human donor with non-small cell lung cancer that progressed on radiotherapy plus ipilimumab.

The chain links TRBV7-2 to TRBJ1-6; D is possibly TRBD1 (6 bases). Germline CDR1 and CDR2: SGHTA and FQGNSA. The CDR3 runs to 14 residues. The V and J ends lost 5 bases and 7 bases respectively, with 12 bases between them. The CDR3 sequence: CASSTSGVNSPLHF. As DNA, the CDR3 is TGTGCCAGCAGCACTTCAGGGGTCAATTCACCCCTCCACTTT.

V gene TRBV27 combines with J gene TRBJ1-1; the D gene is possibly TRBD1 (6 bases). The CDR3 has 13 amino acids. V was trimmed by 2 bases and J by 5 bases, leaving 9 bases between them. From germline, CDR1 is MNHEY and CDR2 SMNVEV (reference sequence). CDR3 loop: CASSLQGWTEAFF. As DNA, the CDR3 is TGTGCCAGCAGTTTACAGGGGTGGACTGAAGCTTTCTTT.

V and J are TRBV2 and TRBJ2-2; 8 nucleotides line up with TRBD1. The CDR3 sequence is 14 residues long. The germline CDR1 and CDR2 sequences are SNHLY and FYNNEI. Trimming removed 7 bases from V and 5 bases from J; junction bases left unmatched: 6. CDR3 sequence reads: CASIQGAGTGELFF. In nucleotides, the CDR3 is TGTGCCAGCATCCAGGGGGCGGGAACCGGGGAGCTGTTTTTT.

The chain has TRBV4-2 and TRBJ1-4, with D hard to call. V shed 3 bases and J shed 7 bases, with 15 bases lying between them. CDR1 LGHNA and CDR2 YNFKEQ come from the germline V gene. CDR3 length equals 15 residues. For the CDR3, the DNA is TGTGCCAGCAGCCAGGGCTCCGATCGACCTGAAAAACTGTTTTTT. Amino acid sequence: CASSQGSDRPEKLFF.

The J gene is TRBJ1-2, the V gene TRBV27; D gene ambiguous. The CDR3 is 14 residues long. V was clipped by 2 bases and J by 4 bases, with 11 bases between them. Per the germline V gene, CDR1 is MNHEY and CDR2 is SMNVEV (reference sequence). Here the CDR3 reads CASSLDPVRYGYTF. For the CDR3, the DNA is TGTGCCAGCAGTTTAGATCCAGTACGCTATGGCTACACCTTC.

This chain links TRBV7-2 with TRBJ2-2, with 11 nucleotides matching TRBD2. J gave up 4 bases and V 6 bases, and 4 bases lay outside the gene matches. Germline CDR1 SGHTA, CDR2 FQGNSA. CDR3 size: 15 residues. Here the CDR3 reads CASRTSGETTGELFF. CDR3 nucleotides: TGTGCCAGCAGGACTAGCGGGGAGACCACCGGGGAGCTGTTTTTT.

This clone was observed a few times. The chain links TRBV19 to TRBJ1-5, with D possibly matching TRBD1 (5 bases). V was shortened by 6 bases and J by 2 bases, with 8 bases between the two germline ends. Looked up from germline, CDR1 is LNHDA and CDR2 is SQIVND (reference sequence). There are 13 residues in the CDR3. CDR3 protein: CASRGGGNQPQHF. CDR3 sequence (DNA): TGTGCCAGTAGGGGAGGGGGCAATCAGCCCCAGCATTTT.

The rearrangement uses TRBV6-1 and TRBJ1-2; possible D gene TRBD1, 5 bases. The germline V gene encodes CDR1 MNHNS and CDR2 SASEGT. Trimming removed 1 base at V and 3 bases at J, with 15 bases between. This CDR3 region has 16 residues. This chain's CDR3 is CASSEDLGGDDYGYTF. The CDR3 region has the DNA TGTGCCAGCAGTGAAGATCTCGGGGGGGATGACTATGGCTACACCTTC.

This chain joins TRBV21-1 and TRBJ2-7; the table's D gene call, TRBD1, was not cross checked with the DNA. TRBV21-1 is listed as a pseudogene. This CDR3 comprises 15 residues. CDR3 amino acids: CASSTSDRDISEQYF. The CDR3 nucleotides are TGTGCCAGCAGCACTTCCGACAGGGATATTAGCGAGCAGTACTTC.

The chain couples TRBV5-4 to TRBJ2-5, with TRBD1 identical over 7 bases. The J call is in doubt because the DNA end fits TRBJ2-7 better. CDR3 length: 14 residues. From germline, CDR1 is SGHNT and CDR2 YYREEE (reference sequence). The CDR3 DNA reads TGTGCCAGCAGCTTGGAAGGGGGCGCTTACGAGCAGTACTTC. The encoded protein is CASSLEGGAYEQYF.

The CDR3 spells CASSLEGGSYEQYF. The CDR3 nucleotides are TGTGCCAGCAGTTTAGAGGGTGGCTCCTACGAGCAGTACTTC. The rearrangement links TRBV28 to TRBJ2-7, with D possibly TRBD2 on 5 matching bases. Trimming took off 2 bases at V and 0 bases at J, with 8 bases between the two ends. This CDR3 is built from 14 residues. Per germline, CDR1 MDHEN and CDR2 SYDVKM.

This clone has only a few counts. The rearrangement links TRBV19 to TRBJ1-5; D might be TRBD1 (6 bases). This CDR3 is built from 16 residues. Germline CDR1 is LNHDA and CDR2 is SQIVND (reference sequence). Trimming cost V 4 bases and J 0 bases, with 13 bases left between them. CDR3 bases: TGTGCCAGTAGTACCAACGACAGGTATAGCAATCAGCCCCAGCATTTT. It yields the protein CASSTNDRYSNQPQHF.

The chain combines TRBV18 with TRBJ2-3; D is undetermined. Trimming shortened V by 0 bases and J by 5 bases, and 6 bases separated the two germline ends. CDR3 size: 13 residues. Germline V gene lookup returns CDR1 KGHSH and CDR2 LQKENI. CDR3: CASSPPGVDTQYF. The CDR3 nucleotides read TGTGCCAGCTCACCACCAGGAGTAGATACGCAGTATTTT.

This clone appeared once. A read error may produce the germline difference seen at one junction end. The chain combines TRBV7-9 with TRBJ2-7, with 8 bases fitting TRBD1. Germline CDR1 is SEHNR and CDR2 is FQNEAQ (reference sequence). The CDR3 runs 11 residues. For the CDR3, the DNA is TGTGCCAGCAGCCTACGGGACAGGCTAACCTTC. Translating gives CASSLRDRLTF.

The V and J genes are TRBV5-1 and TRBJ1-4; no firm D call. Germline values: CDR1 SGHRS, CDR2 YFSETQ. The CDR3 runs 14 residues. Trimming left V 6 bases short and J 3 bases short, with 12 bases between. This CDR3 is CASTRGWANEKLFF. The CDR3 bases are TGCGCCAGCACCAGAGGGTGGGCTAATGAAAAACTGTTTTTT.

The sample holds a few counts of this clone. The chain has TRBV19 and TRBJ1-2; D is unresolved. CDR1 is LNHDA, CDR2 SQIVND, per germline (reference sequence). The CDR3 consists of 10 residues. V lost 4 bases to trimming and J lost 8 bases, with 5 bases between them. CDR3 amino acids: CASSTRGYTF. In DNA, the CDR3 is TGTGCCAGTAGTACCCGGGGCTACACCTTC.

V is TRBV7-9 and J is TRBJ2-1; 14 bases are a match to TRBD2. The V and J ends lost 1 base and 5 bases, in that order; junction bases with no gene match: 1. Per germline, CDR1 SEHNR and CDR2 FQNEAQ (reference sequence). This CDR3 region has 16 residues. The CDR3 DNA sequence: TGTGCCAGCAGCTTAGTGGGACTAGCGGGGGACAATGAGCAGTTCTTC. Its translation: CASSLVGLAGDNEQFF.

The chain couples TRBV28 to TRBJ1-2; 8 bases agree with TRBD1. The V gene's germline CDR1 is MDHEN and CDR2 SYDVKM. J lost 1 base, V lost 4 bases, and 8 bases had no gene match. The CDR3 consists of 16 residues. CDR3 sequence: CASSSVTGVDNYGYTF. CDR3 DNA sequence: TGTGCCAGCAGTTCCGTGACAGGGGTTGATAACTATGGCTACACCTTC.

The chain recombines TRBV7-2 with TRBJ2-3; possibly TRBD2 for D (5 bases). The germline V gene encodes CDR1 SGHTA and CDR2 FQGNSA. The V gene lost 5 bases and the J gene lost 3 bases, with 12 bases spanning the gap. This CDR3 is built from 14 residues. CDR3 loop: CASSPGSGTDTQYF. In DNA form, the CDR3 reads TGTGCCAGCAGCCCGGGGTCGGGTACAGATACGCAGTATTTT.

The chain combines TRBV7-2 with TRBJ1-5, with D possibly matching TRBD1 (5 bases). This CDR3 has 16 residues. Trimming cost V 1 base and J 0 bases, with 10 bases left between them. Germline CDR1 and CDR2: SGHTA and FQGNSA. CDR3 region: CASSLGGAASNQPQHF. CDR3 DNA: TGTGCCAGCAGCTTAGGGGGCGCCGCTAGCAATCAGCCCCAGCATTTT. Looking up the rest from reference TRBV7-2 and TRBJ1-5 gives the full variable domain: GAGVSQSPSNKVTEKGKDVELRCDPISGHTALYWYRQSLGQGLEFLIYFQGNSAPDKSGLPSDRFSAERTGGSVSTLTIQRTQQEDSAVYLCASSLGGAASNQPQHFGDGTRLSIL.

The J gene is TRBJ1-1, the V gene TRBV10-3; maybe TRBD1 (6 bases). Trimming cost V 10 bases and J 2 bases, with 14 bases left between them. The CDR3 has 13 amino acids. CDR1 ENHRY and CDR2 SYGVKD come from the germline V gene. The CDR3 nucleotides are TGTGCCACCGGACAGAAAGATAACACTGAAGCTTTCTTT. As protein: CATGQKDNTEAFF.

The chain employs TRBV25-1 and TRBJ2-1; TRBD1 matches 7 bases. J gave up 6 bases and V 3 bases, and 5 bases lay outside the gene matches. Germline V gene sequence: CDR1 MGHDK, CDR2 SYGVNS. The CDR3 spans 14 residues. CDR3 sequence reads: CASSDPGQTNEQFF. The CDR3 nucleotides read TGTGCCAGCAGTGACCCGGGACAGACCAATGAGCAGTTCTTC.

The chain combines TRBV9 with TRBJ2-1; 8 nucleotides align to TRBD2. The CDR3 consists of 15 residues. The J segment lost 4 bases and the V segment lost 0 bases, leaving 3 bases of the junction unmatched. Germline V gene lookup returns CDR1 SGDLS and CDR2 YYNGEE. In nucleotides, the CDR3 is TGTGCCAGCAGCGTAGCTGGCGGGGGGTACAATGAGCAGTTCTTC. Its translation: CASSVAGGGYNEQFF.

This clone was found once. The J gene is TRBJ2-5, the V gene TRBV7-3; 9 bases match TRBD2. The DNA end favors TRBJ2-7, so the J call may be wrong. Germline V CDR1 and CDR2: SGHTA, FQGTGA. The CDR3 has 12 amino acids. The CDR3 DNA follows: TGTGCCACCACGACTAGCGGCGGCGAGCAGTACTTC. Translation: CATTTSGGEQYF.

This chain uses TRBV11-2 with TRBJ2-3, with a weak D call TRBD2 (5 bases). The CDR3 spans 11 residues. CDR1 is SGHAT, CDR2 FQNNGV, per germline. Deletions cut 6 bases from V and 4 bases from J, with 5 bases between. For the CDR3, the DNA is TGTGCCAGCAGACTAGCAGATACGCAGTATTTT. Its translation: CASRLADTQYF.

The gene calls are TRBV2 and TRBJ2-1, with 8 nucleotides matching TRBD2. Germline trimming cut 5 bases from V and 10 bases from J; bases unmatched to any gene: 10. CDR3 length: 14 residues. Germline V gene sequence: CDR1 SNHLY, CDR2 FYNNEI. The CDR3 region has the DNA TGTGCCAGCAGTAGAGCGGGGGACTCCGGGGAGCAGTTCTTC. This encodes CASSRAGDSGEQFF.